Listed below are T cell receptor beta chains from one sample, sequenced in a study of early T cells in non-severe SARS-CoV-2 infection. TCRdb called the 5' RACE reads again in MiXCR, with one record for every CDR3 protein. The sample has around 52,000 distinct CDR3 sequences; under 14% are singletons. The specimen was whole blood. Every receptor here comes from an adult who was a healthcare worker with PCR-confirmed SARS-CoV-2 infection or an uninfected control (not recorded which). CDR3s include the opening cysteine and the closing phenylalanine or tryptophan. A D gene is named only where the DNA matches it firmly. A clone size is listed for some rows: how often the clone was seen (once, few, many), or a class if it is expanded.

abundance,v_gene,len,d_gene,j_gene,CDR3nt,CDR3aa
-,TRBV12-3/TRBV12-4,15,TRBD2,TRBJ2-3,TGTGCCAGCATGCTGGGGAGGGGTTATACAGATACGCAGTATTTT,CASMLGRGYTDTQYF
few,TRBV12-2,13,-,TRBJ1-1,-,CASRFGPGTEAFF
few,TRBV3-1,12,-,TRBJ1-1,TGTGCCAGCAGCCAACTCGGAAGGCGGGCTTTCTTT,CASSQLGRRAFF
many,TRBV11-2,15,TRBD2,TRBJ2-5,TGTGCCAGCAGCTTAGGCCCCGCGGGGGGACAGACCCAGTACTTC,CASSLGPAGGQTQYF
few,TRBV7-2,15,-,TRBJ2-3,TGTGCCAGCAGCTTAGACTATGTGGCCACAGATACGCAGTATTTT,CASSLDYVATDTQYF
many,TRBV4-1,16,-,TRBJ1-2,TGCGCCAGCAGCCAAGACTTTTCAGGGGTTAACTATGGCTACACCTTC,CASSQDFSGVNYGYTF
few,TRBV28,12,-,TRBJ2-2,TGTGCCAGCAGTTTTAGCAGCGGGGAGCTGTTTTTT,CASSFSSGELFF
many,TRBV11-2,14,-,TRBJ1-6,TGTGCCAGCAGCTTTGAGGGAAGAAATTCACCCCTCCACTTT,CASSFEGRNSPLHF
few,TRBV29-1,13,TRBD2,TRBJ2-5,TGCAGCGTTGCTAGCGGGGGAGGAGAGACCCAGTACTTC,CSVASGGGETQYF
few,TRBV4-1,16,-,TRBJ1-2,TGCGCCAGCAGCCGGAGTGCAGGTGGAAATAACTATGGCTACACCTTC,CASSRSAGGNNYGYTF
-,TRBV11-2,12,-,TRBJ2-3,TGTGCCAGCAGCGCACCCGGGACAACGCAGTATTTT,CASSAPGTTQYF
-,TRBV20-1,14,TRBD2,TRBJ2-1,TGCAGTGCTATTGCTAGCGGGAGGTCGAATGAGCAGTTCTTC,CSAIASGRSNEQFF
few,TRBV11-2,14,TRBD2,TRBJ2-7,TGTGCCAGCAGTATCAATAGCGGGACCTACGAGCAGTACTTC,CASSINSGTYEQYF
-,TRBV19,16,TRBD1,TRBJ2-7,TGTGCCAGTAGTTCCTCAAGGACAGGGGGTCCCTACGAGCAGTACTTC,CASSSSRTGGPYEQYF
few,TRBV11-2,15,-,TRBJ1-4,TGTGCCAACAGCTTATCCCAGGGTACTAATGAAAAACTGTTTTTT,CANSLSQGTNEKLFF
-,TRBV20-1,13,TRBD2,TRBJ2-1,TGCAGTGCTAGTAAGCGGGGAGGGGATGAGCAGTTCTTC,CSASKRGGDEQFF
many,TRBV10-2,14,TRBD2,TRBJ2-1,TGCGCCAGCCTCACTAGCGGGGAGTACAATGAGCAGTTCTTC,CASLTSGEYNEQFF
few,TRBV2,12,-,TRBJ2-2,TGTGCCAGCAGTGTACCCCCCGGGGAGCTGTTTTTT,CASSVPPGELFF
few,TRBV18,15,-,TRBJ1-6,TGTGCCAGCTCACCACCTCACAAAGACGAGTCACCCCTCCACTTT,CASSPPHKDESPLHF
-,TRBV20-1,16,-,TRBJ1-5,TGCAGTGCTCGGCATCAAAGAGGGCTTAGCAATCAGCCCCAGCATTTT,CSARHQRGLSNQPQHF
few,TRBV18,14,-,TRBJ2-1,TGTGCCAGCTCACCTCACGGGGGCCCCAATGAGCAGTTCTTC,CASSPHGGPNEQFF
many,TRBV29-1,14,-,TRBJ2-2,TGCAGCGTCCATGGACTCCTGAACACCGGGGAGCTGTTTTTT,CSVHGLLNTGELFF
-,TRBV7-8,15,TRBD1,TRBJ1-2,TGTGCCAGCAGCTTAGAAACAGGGGCGGCTTATGGCTACACCTTC,CASSLETGAAYGYTF
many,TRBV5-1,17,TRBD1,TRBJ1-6,TGCGCCAGCAGCTTGGCTGGACAGGCGAATTATAATTCACCCCTCCACTTT,CASSLAGQANYNSPLHF